A selection of T cell receptor beta chains follows, all from one sample in a study of early T cells in non-severe SARS-CoV-2 infection. From the 5' RACE reads, TCRdb called clonotypes with MiXCR, one entry per CDR3 protein. The sample lists about 46,000 distinct CDR3 sequences, 5% to 6% occurring once. Material: whole blood, obtained at baseline. These receptors were obtained from an adult who was a healthcare worker with PCR-confirmed SARS-CoV-2 infection or an uninfected control (not recorded which). CDR3s include the opening cysteine and the closing phenylalanine or tryptophan. Each record gives: J gene, V gene, D gene, clone size, CDR3 protein, CDR3 DNA. The D gene is left open where the match is weak. The listing skips clone size in some rows; elsewhere it reads once, few, many or a size class.

J gene: TRBJ1-4
V gene: TRBV25-1
D gene: TRBD1
clone size: many
CDR3 protein: CASSAARQGREKLFF
CDR3 DNA: TGTGCCAGCAGTGCCGCCCGACAGGGGAGGGAAAAACTGTTTTTT

J gene: TRBJ2-7
V gene: TRBV7-2
D gene: TRBD2
clone size: many
CDR3 protein: CASSFSGSNEQYF
CDR3 DNA: TGTGCCAGCAGCTTTAGCGGGAGCAACGAGCAGTACTTC

J gene: TRBJ2-5
V gene: TRBV7-9
D gene: TRBD1
clone size: many
CDR3 protein: CASDRGQETQYF
CDR3 DNA: TGTGCCAGCGACAGGGGACAAGAGACCCAGTACTTC

J gene: TRBJ2-3
V gene: TRBV10-3
D gene: NA
clone size: many
CDR3 protein: CAISKAASTDTQYF
CDR3 DNA: TGTGCCATCAGTAAAGCAGCATCCACAGATACGCAGTATTTT

J gene: TRBJ2-6
V gene: TRBV9
D gene: NA
clone size: many
CDR3 protein: CASSASGANVLTF
CDR3 DNA: TGTGCCAGCAGCGCCTCTGGGGCCAACGTCCTGACTTTC

J gene: TRBJ2-3
V gene: TRBV19
D gene: NA
clone size: NA
CDR3 protein: CASSIRHPLGSADTQYF
CDR3 DNA: TGTGCCAGTAGTATCCGTCACCCCCTTGGATCGGCAGATACGCAGTATTTT

J gene: TRBJ2-5
V gene: TRBV11-2
D gene: NA
clone size: many
CDR3 protein: CASSPPWAEETQYF
CDR3 DNA: TGTGCCAGCAGCCCACCTTGGGCGGAAGAGACCCAGTACTTC

J gene: TRBJ2-1
V gene: TRBV19
D gene: TRBD2
clone size: few
CDR3 protein: CASSSGLARRIF
CDR3 DNA: TGTGCCAGTAGCTCTGGACTAGCGAGGAGGATCTTC

J gene: TRBJ2-2
V gene: TRBV11-2
D gene: TRBD2
clone size: many
CDR3 protein: CASRHPRYGGRNQNTGELFF
CDR3 DNA: TGTGCCAGCAGACATCCGCGGTATGGCGGGAGGAACCAGAACACCGGGGAGCTGTTTTTT

J gene: TRBJ1-2
V gene: TRBV20-1
D gene: NA
clone size: NA
CDR3 protein: CSARDIRTANYGYTF
CDR3 DNA: TGCAGTGCTAGAGATATTCGGACAGCGAACTATGGCTACACCTTC

J gene: TRBJ1-5
V gene: TRBV12-3/TRBV12-4
D gene: NA
clone size: many
CDR3 protein: CASSLLGGDNQPQHF
CDR3 DNA: TGTGCCAGCAGTTTATTGGGAGGGGATAATCAGCCCCAGCATTTT

J gene: TRBJ2-1
V gene: TRBV27
D gene: NA
clone size: many
CDR3 protein: CASSPDRAHNEQFF
CDR3 DNA: TGTGCCAGCAGCCCGGACCGAGCCCATAATGAGCAGTTCTTC

J gene: TRBJ2-3
V gene: TRBV5-1
D gene: NA
clone size: many
CDR3 protein: CASSLWAAKDTQYF
CDR3 DNA: TGCGCCAGCAGCTTATGGGCAGCCAAAGATACGCAGTATTTT

J gene: TRBJ2-7
V gene: TRBV11-3
D gene: TRBD2
clone size: many
CDR3 protein: CASSLSGESYEQYF
CDR3 DNA: TGTGCCAGCAGCTTAAGCGGGGAATCCTACGAGCAGTACTTC

J gene: TRBJ2-5
V gene: TRBV2
D gene: NA
clone size: NA
CDR3 protein: CASSTPGGMGETQYF
CDR3 DNA: TGTGCCAGCAGTACCCCGGGCGGGATGGGAGAGACCCAGTACTTC

J gene: TRBJ2-5
V gene: TRBV27
D gene: NA
clone size: many
CDR3 protein: CASSFSGTDFWTQYF
CDR3 DNA: TGTGCCAGCAGTTTCTCCGGGACGGACTTTTGGACCCAGTACTTC

J gene: TRBJ2-1
V gene: TRBV15
D gene: TRBD2
clone size: many
CDR3 protein: CATSRSSGRYNEQFF
CDR3 DNA: TGTGCCACCAGCAGATCTAGCGGGAGGTACAATGAGCAGTTCTTC

J gene: TRBJ2-1
V gene: TRBV4-1
D gene: TRBD2
clone size: many
CDR3 protein: CASSQERLAGPNEQFF
CDR3 DNA: TGCGCCAGCAGCCAAGAGAGACTAGCGGGACCCAATGAGCAGTTCTTC

J gene: TRBJ1-1
V gene: TRBV28
D gene: NA
clone size: few
CDR3 protein: CASSFKYTEAFF
CDR3 DNA: TGTGCCAGCAGTTTTAAGTACACTGAAGCTTTCTTT

J gene: TRBJ2-7
V gene: TRBV7-7
D gene: TRBD1
clone size: many
CDR3 protein: CASSPGQGNEQYF
CDR3 DNA: TGTGCCAGCAGCCCGGGACAGGGGAACGAGCAGTACTTC

J gene: TRBJ2-7
V gene: TRBV25-1
D gene: NA
clone size: few
CDR3 protein: CASSESGRASYEQYF
CDR3 DNA: TGTGCCAGCAGTGAATCGGGCAGGGCCTCCTACGAGCAGTACTTC

J gene: TRBJ2-5
V gene: TRBV28
D gene: NA
clone size: NA
CDR3 protein: CASSVRQEYQETQYF
CDR3 DNA: TGTGCCAGCAGTGTAAGGCAGGAGTACCAAGAGACCCAGTACTTC

J gene: TRBJ2-7
V gene: TRBV7-9
D gene: NA
clone size: many
CDR3 protein: CASSLGAVPNRPPYEQYF
CDR3 DNA: TGTGCCAGCAGCTTAGGGGCGGTACCCAACAGGCCCCCCTACGAGCAGTACTTC

J gene: TRBJ1-5
V gene: TRBV20-1
D gene: NA
clone size: many
CDR3 protein: CSARDPRQLGSQPQHF
CDR3 DNA: TGCAGTGCTAGAGATCCAAGACAGCTAGGATCTCAGCCCCAGCATTTT

J gene: TRBJ1-5
V gene: TRBV5-4
D gene: NA
clone size: NA
CDR3 protein: CASSLHGSVGQPQHF
CDR3 DNA: TGTGCCAGCAGCTTGCACGGGAGTGTAGGCCAGCCCCAGCATTTT

J gene: TRBJ1-4
V gene: TRBV5-1
D gene: NA
clone size: NA
CDR3 protein: CASSFGDWGTNEKLFF
CDR3 DNA: TGCGCCAGCAGCTTTGGCGACTGGGGAACCAATGAAAAACTGTTTTTT

J gene: TRBJ1-5
V gene: TRBV20-1
D gene: NA
clone size: NA
CDR3 protein: CSAIVPGRDQPQHF
CDR3 DNA: TGCAGTGCTATAGTTCCAGGCAGAGATCAGCCCCAGCATTTT

J gene: TRBJ2-7
V gene: TRBV7-2
D gene: TRBD2
clone size: many
CDR3 protein: CASSSQREGRYEQYF
CDR3 DNA: TGTGCCAGCAGCTCACAGCGGGAGGGCCGGTACGAGCAGTACTTC

J gene: TRBJ1-1
V gene: TRBV5-1
D gene: TRBD1
clone size: many
CDR3 protein: CASSLGTGVRTEAFF
CDR3 DNA: TGCGCCAGCAGCCTTGGGACAGGGGTCAGAACTGAAGCTTTCTTT

J gene: TRBJ2-7
V gene: TRBV7-9
D gene: TRBD2
clone size: many
CDR3 protein: CASSPRTSGKSYEQYF
CDR3 DNA: TGTGCCAGCAGCCCCCGGACTAGCGGGAAATCCTACGAGCAGTACTTC

J gene: TRBJ2-7
V gene: TRBV4-1
D gene: NA
clone size: many
CDR3 protein: CASSQDITGTRTSYEQYF
CDR3 DNA: TGCGCCAGCAGCCAAGATATAACCGGGACCCGAACCTCCTACGAGCAGTACTTC

J gene: TRBJ2-2
V gene: TRBV10-1
D gene: NA
clone size: few
CDR3 protein: CASSGYGDGRGTGELFF
CDR3 DNA: TGCGCCAGCAGTGGGTACGGTGACGGGAGAGGCACCGGGGAGCTGTTTTTT

J gene: TRBJ2-1
V gene: TRBV6-2/TRBV6-3
D gene: NA
clone size: many
CDR3 protein: CASSYTELDFGSYNEQFF
CDR3 DNA: TGTGCCAGCAGTTACACCGAATTGGATTTTGGCTCCTACAATGAGCAGTTCTTC

J gene: TRBJ1-1
V gene: TRBV7-6
D gene: NA
clone size: few
CDR3 protein: CASSLYEDTEAFF
CDR3 DNA: TGTGCCAGCAGCTTATACGAGGACACTGAAGCTTTCTTT

J gene: TRBJ1-6
V gene: TRBV7-9
D gene: NA
clone size: few
CDR3 protein: CASSLKDRDHSPLHF
CDR3 DNA: TGTGCCAGCAGCTTAAAAGACAGAGACCATTCACCCCTCCACTTT

J gene: TRBJ2-5
V gene: TRBV12-3/TRBV12-4
D gene: NA
clone size: many
CDR3 protein: CASSLLGREETQYF
CDR3 DNA: TGTGCCAGCAGTTTGTTGGGCCGTGAGGAGACCCAGTACTTC

J gene: TRBJ1-4
V gene: TRBV2
D gene: TRBD1
clone size: few
CDR3 protein: CASSEGGQGAREKLFF
CDR3 DNA: TGTGCCAGCAGTGAAGGGGGACAGGGGGCGCGAGAAAAACTGTTTTTT

J gene: TRBJ1-1
V gene: TRBV7-9
D gene: TRBD1
clone size: many
CDR3 protein: CASSSQGDTEAFF
CDR3 DNA: TGTGCCAGCAGCTCCCAGGGGGACACTGAAGCTTTCTTT

J gene: TRBJ2-7
V gene: TRBV10-2
D gene: NA
clone size: NA
CDR3 protein: CASVQDIYYEQYF
CDR3 DNA: TGCGCCAGTGTACAGGACATCTACTACGAGCAGTACTTC

J gene: TRBJ2-1
V gene: TRBV29-1
D gene: TRBD2
clone size: few
CDR3 protein: CSVGGPAGGPGSSYNEQFF
CDR3 DNA: TGCAGCGTTGGGGGACCAGCGGGAGGGCCGGGGAGCTCCTACAATGAGCAGTTCTTC

J gene: TRBJ2-1
V gene: TRBV24-1
D gene: NA
clone size: many
CDR3 protein: CATSDREYYNEQFF
CDR3 DNA: TGTGCCACCAGTGATAGGGAGTACTACAATGAGCAGTTCTTC

J gene: TRBJ1-5
V gene: TRBV12-3/TRBV12-4
D gene: TRBD1
clone size: many
CDR3 protein: CASSPSPGGRPQHF
CDR3 DNA: TGTGCCAGCAGTCCTAGCCCAGGGGGAAGGCCCCAGCATTTT

J gene: TRBJ2-4
V gene: TRBV7-9
D gene: NA
clone size: many
CDR3 protein: CASSQVQEIHIQYF
CDR3 DNA: TGTGCCAGCAGCCAGGTACAGGAGATCCACATTCAGTACTTC

J gene: TRBJ2-7
V gene: TRBV30
D gene: TRBD1
clone size: few
CDR3 protein: CAWSDGTGAYEQHF
CDR3 DNA: TGTGCCTGGAGTGATGGGACAGGAGCCTACGAGCAGCACTTC

J gene: TRBJ2-1
V gene: TRBV20-1
D gene: TRBD2
clone size: many
CDR3 protein: CRASGGEYNEQFF
CDR3 DNA: TGCAGGGCAAGCGGGGGCGAATACAATGAGCAGTTCTTC

J gene: TRBJ1-1
V gene: TRBV20-1
D gene: TRBD1
clone size: many
CDR3 protein: CSARRTGNTEAFF
CDR3 DNA: TGCAGTGCTAGACGGACAGGGAACACTGAAGCTTTCTTT

J gene: TRBJ2-6
V gene: TRBV28
D gene: NA
clone size: few
CDR3 protein: CASTKFGANVLTF
CDR3 DNA: TGTGCCAGCACCAAATTTGGGGCCAACGTCCTGACTTTC

J gene: TRBJ1-1
V gene: TRBV3-1
D gene: TRBD1
clone size: many
CDR3 protein: CASSLQGAGGTEAFF
CDR3 DNA: TGTGCCAGCAGCCTTCAGGGGGCTGGGGGCACTGAAGCTTTCTTT

J gene: TRBJ1-1
V gene: TRBV27
D gene: NA
clone size: many
CDR3 protein: CASSDWQMRREAFF
CDR3 DNA: TGTGCCAGCAGTGATTGGCAAATGCGTAGGGAAGCTTTCTTT

J gene: TRBJ2-3
V gene: TRBV6-4
D gene: TRBD2
clone size: many
CDR3 protein: CASSSRPAGDGTDTQYF
CDR3 DNA: TGTGCCAGCTCCAGTCGCCCAGCGGGAGATGGGACAGATACGCAGTATTTT

J gene: TRBJ2-1
V gene: TRBV20-1
D gene: NA
clone size: NA
CDR3 protein: CSARRDYSYNEQFF
CDR3 DNA: TGCAGTGCTAGGCGGGATTACTCCTACAATGAGCAGTTCTTC

J gene: TRBJ1-6
V gene: TRBV3-1
D gene: NA
clone size: many
CDR3 protein: CASSQQGGSNSPLHF
CDR3 DNA: TGTGCCAGCAGCCAGCAGGGCGGGAGTAATTCACCCCTCCACTTT

J gene: TRBJ2-7
V gene: TRBV6-6
D gene: NA
clone size: NA
CDR3 protein: CASSYKTTSEQYF
CDR3 DNA: TGTGCCAGCAGTTACAAGACGACGTCCGAGCAGTACTTC